Each of the 29 T cell receptor beta chains below was sequenced from the same sample in a study of OX40 agonist ivuxolimab in advanced cancers. Assay: immunoSEQ multiplex PCR; the TCRdb copy retains only in-frame clones and omits some. The sample lists some 45,000 clones, 84% occurring once. The sequenced sample was CD4+ or CD8+ T cells sorted from blood, obtained in a trial of the OX40 agonist ivuxolimab. The source of these receptors is an adult with an advanced solid tumor such as melanoma, head and neck, liver or kidney cancer.

V gene TRBV6-6 combines with J gene TRBJ2-5; perhaps TRBD2 as D (5 bases). Trimming took off 8 bases at V and 5 bases at J, with 18 bases between the two ends. CDR3 length equals 14 residues. The germline CDR1 and CDR2 sequences are MNHNY and SVGAGI (reference sequence). The CDR3 nucleotides are TGTGCCAGCCTCCGGGATAGAGGGTGGGAGACCCAGTACTTC. It translates to CASLRDRGWETQYF.

The J gene is TRBJ1-5, the V gene TRBV4-2; possibly TRBD1 for D (5 bases). Deletions cut 5 bases from V and 5 bases from J, with 22 bases between. The CDR3 contains 17 residues. The germline V gene encodes CDR1 LGHNA and CDR2 YNFKEQ. In nucleotides, the CDR3 is TGTGCCAGCAGCTTAGGCGATGGGGTATTGGGGCATCAGCCCCAGCATTTT. Its translation: CASSLGDGVLGHQPQHF.

The chain has TRBV7-9 and TRBJ2-2, with unresolved D. Germline V gives CDR1 SEHNR, CDR2 FQNEAQ (reference sequence). The CDR3 extends over 12 amino acids. Trimming left V 6 bases short and J 1 base short, with 3 bases between. The CDR3 here is CASRMNTGELFF. The CDR3 DNA is TGTGCCAGCAGAATGAACACCGGGGAGCTGTTTTTT.

V and J are TRBV2 and TRBJ1-2, with TRBD1 as a possible D gene (5 bases). Trimming took off 6 bases at V and 3 bases at J, with 14 bases between the two ends. The CDR3 has 14 amino acids. Looked up from germline, CDR1 is SNHLY and CDR2 is FYNNEI. CDR3 amino acids: CASRRGVFDYGYTF. The CDR3 DNA sequence: TGTGCCAGCAGGCGGGGGGTATTTGACTATGGCTACACCTTC.

This sequence joins TRBV4-2 and TRBJ2-3, with D hard to call. The V and J ends lost 2 bases and 3 bases respectively, with 12 bases between them. This CDR3 contains 15 residues. Germline values: CDR1 LGHNA, CDR2 YNFKEQ. The CDR3 DNA sequence: TGTGCCAGCAGCCAACCAGCCCCCCCGACAGATACGCAGTATTTT. Amino acids: CASSQPAPPTDTQYF.

This chain's CDR3 is CASSPQGDEQYF. CDR3 coding DNA: TGTGCCAGCAGCCCCCAGGGGGACGAGCAGTACTTC. This chain joins TRBV7-9 and TRBJ2-7; 7 nucleotides match TRBD1. After removal of 5 bases from V and 5 bases from J, the junction contained 3 bases not matched to a gene. Germline V gene sequence: CDR1 SEHNR, CDR2 FQNEAQ (reference sequence). CDR3 size: 12 residues.

The V gene is TRBV27, the J gene TRBJ2-7; no clear D. Deletions cut 2 bases from V and 3 bases from J, with 11 bases between. Germline V gene data show CDR1 as MNHEY and CDR2 as SMNVEV (reference sequence). This CDR3 spans 14 amino acids. The CDR3 DNA is TGTGCCAGCAGTTTAAGATTGGGGAACTACGAGCAGTACTTC. Amino acid sequence: CASSLRLGNYEQYF.

This chain joins TRBV4-3 and TRBJ2-3; 7 nucleotides agree with TRBD2. CDR3 length equals 14 residues. Germline CDR1 LGHNA, CDR2 YSLEER. J was trimmed by 3 bases and V by 4 bases; bases with no gene match: 4. CDR3 coding DNA: TGCGCCAGCAGCCGGACTAGTTGGACAGATACGCAGTATTTT. Its protein product is CASSRTSWTDTQYF.

The V gene is TRBV9, the J gene TRBJ2-3; a weak D match, TRBD2 (5 bases). This CDR3 comprises 13 residues. Germline assignment: CDR1 SGDLS and CDR2 YYNGEE. Deletions cut 0 bases from V and 6 bases from J, with 8 bases between. The CDR3 region is CASSVDTRDTQYF. CDR3 in DNA: TGTGCCAGCAGCGTAGACACTAGGGATACGCAGTATTTT.

The chain recombines TRBV7-2 with TRBJ1-1; 7 nucleotides line up with TRBD1. This CDR3 comprises 14 residues. V trimming: 0 bases; J trimming: 3 bases; junction bases outside the gene matches: 1. Germline loops: CDR1 SGHTA, CDR2 FQGNSA. The CDR3 nucleotides are TGTGCCAGCAGCTTAGCCCAGGGGGACACTGAAGCTTTCTTT. Translation: CASSLAQGDTEAFF.

With respect to this clone: Germline is not matched at one junction end, which may reflect a read error. The chain carries TRBV7-9 and TRBJ2-7; possible D gene TRBD1, 6 bases. Germline V gives CDR1 SEHNR, CDR2 FQNEAQ (reference sequence). CDR3 size: 15 residues. The CDR3 sequence is CASSQDPQGGYEQYF. CDR3 DNA sequence: TGCGCCAGCAGCCAAGACCCACAGGGTGGGTACGAGCAGTACTTC.

V usage is TRBV7-3 and J usage is TRBJ1-1; D gene unclear. Trimming shortened V by 7 bases and J by 5 bases, and 8 bases separated the two germline ends. The length of the CDR3 is 11 residues. CDR1 and CDR2 from the germline V gene are SGHTA and FQGTGA. CDR3 loop: CASNRGTEAFF. The CDR3 DNA follows: TGTGCCAGCAACAGAGGGACTGAAGCTTTCTTT.

The chain has TRBV14 and TRBJ1-2; D gene ambiguous. Trimming cost V 4 bases and J 4 bases, with 22 bases left between them. Germline V lookup: CDR1 SGHDN, CDR2 FVKESK. This CDR3 is 17 amino acids long. The CDR3, as DNA: TGTGCCAGCAGCCCTTCTCCCTCCCGGACCATCGGCTATGGCTACACCTTC. Translating gives CASSPSPSRTIGYGYTF.

This rearrangement joins TRBV6-6 to TRBJ2-7, with D possibly matching TRBD1 (5 bases). The CDR3 is made up of 13 amino acids. V lost 4 bases, J lost 4 bases, and 11 bases lay in between. Germline assignment: CDR1 MNHNY and CDR2 SVGAGI (reference sequence). CDR3 DNA sequence: TGTGCCAGCAGTTTGACAGAATTTTACGAGCAGTACTTC. Translating gives CASSLTEFYEQYF.

The J gene is TRBJ2-7, the V gene TRBV15, with D possibly being TRBD1 or TRBD2 (5 bases each). The CDR3 loop spans 12 amino acids. The germline V and J ends were trimmed by 5 bases and 4 bases, with 9 bases remaining between them. The germline V gene has CDR1 LNHNV and CDR2 YYDKDF (reference sequence). The chain's CDR3 is CATSVWGYEQYF. DNA for the CDR3: TGTGCCACCAGCGTTTGGGGGTACGAGCAGTACTTC.

The rearrangement links TRBV6-6 to TRBJ2-7; D is unclear. With 6 bases removed from V and 2 bases from J, the gap between germline ends came to 11 bases. The CDR3 runs 13 residues. Germline CDR1 is MNHNY and CDR2 is SVGAGI (reference sequence). CDR3: CASRETLTYEQYF. CDR3 sequence (DNA): TGTGCCAGCAGGGAGACCCTCACCTACGAGCAGTACTTC.

The rearrangement joins TRBV7-2 to TRBJ2-5, with D perhaps TRBD1 (5 bases). The end of the DNA is better explained by TRBJ2-7, so the J call may be wrong. The CDR3 contains 14 residues. Germline V CDR1 and CDR2: SGHTA, FQGNSA. The CDR3, as DNA: TGTGCCAGCAGCCCAGGGTATGGTATCTACGAGCAGTACTTC. Protein sequence: CASSPGYGIYEQYF.

In this sample, this clone turned up a few times. This chain links TRBV5-1 with TRBJ2-7, with 9 positions matching TRBD1. This CDR3 is built from 14 residues. Germline trimming cut 1 base from V and 6 bases from J; bases unmatched to any gene: 5. The germline V gene encodes CDR1 SGHRS and CDR2 YFSETQ. In DNA, the CDR3 is TGCGCCAGCAGCTTGAAACAGGGGGCAGGCGAGCAGTACTTC. This sequence encodes CASSLKQGAGEQYF.

The chain joins TRBV4-1 to TRBJ2-1; D remains ambiguous. Germline CDR1 reads MGHRA; CDR2 reads YSYEKL. Trimming shortened V by 2 bases and J by 7 bases, and 6 bases separated the two germline ends. The CDR3 runs to 12 residues. This chain's CDR3 is CASSQSNNEQFF. CDR3 DNA sequence: TGCGCCAGCAGCCAATCCAATAATGAGCAGTTCTTC.

This sequence joins TRBV5-8 and TRBJ2-3; TRBD2 agrees at 9 bases. The germline V gene has CDR1 SGHTS and CDR2 YDEGEE. V was pared by 2 bases and J by 0 bases, with 4 bases of the junction left unmatched. The CDR3 loop spans 16 amino acids. The CDR3 region has the DNA TGTGCCAGCAGCTTCAAAGCGGGAGGCAGCACAGATACGCAGTATTTT. This gives the protein CASSFKAGGSTDTQYF.

The CDR3 is CASSRTVDAFF. The CDR3 DNA sequence: TGTGCCAGCAGCCGGACCGTCGATGCTTTCTTT. The genes are TRBV11-2 and TRBJ1-1; D call uncertain. The V end lost 5 bases, the J end lost 11 bases, and 12 bases lay between the germline ends. The CDR3 has 11 residues. Germline V lookup: CDR1 SGHAT, CDR2 FQNNGV.

The chain links TRBV20-1 to TRBJ2-5; perhaps D is TRBD1 or TRBD2 (5 bases each). V dropped 3 bases and J dropped 4 bases, with 6 bases sitting between them. Germline V gene data show CDR1 as DFQATT and CDR2 as SNEGSKA (reference sequence). The CDR3 covers 11 residues. This CDR3 is CSARRGETQYF. CDR3 DNA: TGCAGTGCTAGGAGGGGAGAGACCCAGTACTTC.

V and J are TRBV14 and TRBJ2-7, with D tentatively TRBD2 (5 bases). This CDR3 spans 16 amino acids. Trimming pared 4 bases from V and 3 bases from J, leaving 19 bases between. CDR1 and CDR2 (germline): SGHDN, FVKESK. CDR3 loop: CASSPSVEGRDYEQYF. DNA for the CDR3: TGTGCCAGCAGCCCCTCGGTAGAGGGTAGGGACTACGAGCAGTACTTC. Based on the CDR3 plus reference TRBV14 and TRBJ2-7, the full variable domain is EAGVTQFPSHSVIEKGQTVTLRCDPISGHDNLYWYRRVMGKEIKFLLHFVKESKQDESGMPNNRFLAERTGGTYSTLKVQPAELEDSGVYFCASSPSVEGRDYEQYFGPGTRLTVT.

The J gene is TRBJ2-3, the V gene TRBV2; D remains ambiguous. From germline, CDR1 is SNHLY and CDR2 FYNNEI. This CDR3 has 12 amino acids. V was cut by 7 bases and J by 6 bases, with 11 bases left in between. The CDR3 region is CASTLLRDTQYF. The CDR3 coding sequence is TGTGCCAGCACCCTCCTGCGGGATACGCAGTATTTT. Full variable domain (outside the CDR3, taken from reference TRBV2 and TRBJ2-3): EPEVTQTPSHQVTQMGQEVILRCVPISNHLYFYWYRQILGQKVEFLVSFYNNEISEKSEIFDDQFSVERPDGSNFTLKIRSTKLEDSAMYFCASTLLRDTQYFGPGTRLTVL.

This clone was seen a single time. The chain links TRBV14 to TRBJ1-1, with no clear D. V was pared by 6 bases and J by 1 base, with 15 bases between. The CDR3 loop spans 15 amino acids. CDR1 and CDR2 (germline): SGHDN, FVKESK. CDR3 sequence (DNA): TGTGCCAGCAGGGCAGCAGACGGCCGGAACACTGAAGCTTTCTTT. This translates into CASRAADGRNTEAFF.

The chain carries TRBV6-4 and TRBJ1-4; D is possibly TRBD1 (5 bases). Germline CDR1 is MRHNA and CDR2 is SNTAGT. The V gene lost 6 bases and the J gene lost 0 bases, with 20 bases spanning the gap. The CDR3 loop spans 18 amino acids. The CDR3 coding sequence is TGTGCCAGCAGCCCCGTTCGCATTGGGGGAGCAACTAATGAAAAACTGTTTTTT. It encodes CASSPVRIGGATNEKLFF.

The gene calls are TRBV27 and TRBJ1-1; TRBD1 is a possible D gene (5 bases). The V end was cut by 4 bases, the J end by 4 bases, with 16 bases between. In germline, CDR1 is MNHEY, CDR2 SMNVEV (reference sequence). CDR3 length: 15 amino acids. In DNA, the CDR3 is TGTGCCAGCAGTTCAGCAGGGTTCGGAAGCACTGAAGCTTTCTTT. Translated, it gives CASSSAGFGSTEAFF.

This chain uses TRBV5-1 with TRBJ2-7; 9 bases line up with TRBD1. Germline V gene data show CDR1 as SGHRS and CDR2 as YFSETQ. The CDR3 contains 17 residues. V shed 4 bases and J 3 bases; nucleotides not matched to a gene: 14. In DNA form, the CDR3 reads TGCGCCAGCAGCCCGAGGGGCCAACAGGGGGCCTTCTACGAGCAGTACTTC. It specifies CASSPRGQQGAFYEQYF.

The chain joins TRBV21-1 to TRBJ2-7; the DNA was not used to check the table's D call, TRBD1. TRBV21-1 has pseudogene status. This CDR3 has 11 residues. CDR3: CASSLQGVQYF. CDR3 DNA: TGTGCCAGCAGCTTACAGGGCGTGCAGTACTTC.